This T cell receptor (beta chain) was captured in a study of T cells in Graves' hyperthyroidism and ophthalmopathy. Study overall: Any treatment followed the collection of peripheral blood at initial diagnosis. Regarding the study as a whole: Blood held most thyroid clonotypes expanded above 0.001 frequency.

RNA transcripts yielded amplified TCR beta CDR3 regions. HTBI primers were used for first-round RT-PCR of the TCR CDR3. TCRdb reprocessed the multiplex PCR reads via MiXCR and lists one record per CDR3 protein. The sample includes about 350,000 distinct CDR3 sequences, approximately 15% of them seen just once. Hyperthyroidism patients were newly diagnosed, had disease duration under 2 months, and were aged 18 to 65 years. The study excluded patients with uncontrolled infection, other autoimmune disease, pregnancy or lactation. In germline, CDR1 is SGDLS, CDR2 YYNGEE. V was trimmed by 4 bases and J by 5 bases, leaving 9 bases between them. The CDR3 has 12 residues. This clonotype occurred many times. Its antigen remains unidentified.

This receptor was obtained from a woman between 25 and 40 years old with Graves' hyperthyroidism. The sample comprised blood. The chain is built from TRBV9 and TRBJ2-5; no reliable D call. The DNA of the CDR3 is TGTGCCAGCAGCCCCGAGACTGAGACCCAGTACTTC. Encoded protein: CASSPETETQYF.